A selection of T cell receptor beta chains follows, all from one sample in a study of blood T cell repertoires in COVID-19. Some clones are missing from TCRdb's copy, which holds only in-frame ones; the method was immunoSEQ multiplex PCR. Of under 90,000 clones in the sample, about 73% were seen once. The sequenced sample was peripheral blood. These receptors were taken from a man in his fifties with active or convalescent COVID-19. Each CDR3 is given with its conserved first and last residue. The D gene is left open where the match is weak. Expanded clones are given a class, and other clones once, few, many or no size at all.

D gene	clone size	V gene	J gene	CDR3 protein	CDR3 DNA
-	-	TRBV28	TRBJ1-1	CASSLHGNTEAFF	TGTGCCAGCAGTTTGCACGGGAACACTGAAGCTTTCTTT
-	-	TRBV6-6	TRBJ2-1	CASSREPYNEQFF	TGTGCCAGCAGTAGGGAGCCCTACAATGAGCAGTTCTTC
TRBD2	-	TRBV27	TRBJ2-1	CASRSAGAPNEQFF	TGTGCCAGCAGGTCAGCGGGGGCCCCCAATGAGCAGTTCTTC
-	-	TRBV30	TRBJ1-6	CAWSGAGNSPLHF	TGTGCCTGGAGTGGGGCGGGTAATTCACCCCTCCACTTT
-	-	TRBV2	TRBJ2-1	CASSEGQAHNEQFF	TGTGCCAGCAGTGAGGGCCAGGCCCACAATGAGCAGTTCTTC
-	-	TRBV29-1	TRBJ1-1	CSVSGVENTEAFF	TGCAGCGTTTCGGGGGTAGAGAACACTGAAGCTTTCTTT
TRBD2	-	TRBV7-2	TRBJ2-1	CASSLGGGSNEQFF	TGTGCCAGCAGCTTAGGCGGGGGGTCCAATGAGCAGTTCTTC
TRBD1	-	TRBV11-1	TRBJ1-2	CASSSTGDYGYTF	TGTGCCAGCAGCTCGACAGGGGACTATGGCTACACCTTC
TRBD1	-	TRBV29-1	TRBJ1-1	CSVDRGNLAEAFF	TGCAGCGTCGACAGGGGTAACTTGGCTGAAGCTTTCTTT
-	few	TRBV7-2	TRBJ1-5	CASSFQPDQPQHF	TGTGCCAGCAGCTTCCAACCGGATCAGCCCCAGCATTTT
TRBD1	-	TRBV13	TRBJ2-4	CASSLDRGLTKNIQYF	TGTGCCAGCAGCTTAGACAGGGGGCTTACCAAAAACATTCAGTACTTC
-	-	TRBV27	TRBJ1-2	CASSLSGGDGYTF	TGTGCCAGCAGTTTATCTGGGGGCGATGGCTACACCTTC
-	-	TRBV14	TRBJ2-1	CASSTGLYNEQFF	TGTGCCAGCAGCACGGGACTGTACAATGAGCAGTTCTTC
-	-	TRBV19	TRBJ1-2	CASTRGTTGINYGYTF	TGTGCCAGTACCCGTGGGACAACCGGAATTAACTATGGCTACACCTTC
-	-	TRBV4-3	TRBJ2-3	CASSQDFLDTQYF	TGCGCCAGCAGCCAAGACTTCTTAGATACGCAGTATTTT